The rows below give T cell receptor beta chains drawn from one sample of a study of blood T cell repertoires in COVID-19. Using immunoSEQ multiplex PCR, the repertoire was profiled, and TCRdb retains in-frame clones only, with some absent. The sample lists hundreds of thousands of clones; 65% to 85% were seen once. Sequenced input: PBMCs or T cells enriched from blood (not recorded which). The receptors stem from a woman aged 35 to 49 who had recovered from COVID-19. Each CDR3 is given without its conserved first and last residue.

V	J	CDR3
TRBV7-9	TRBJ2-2	ASSFRTGELF
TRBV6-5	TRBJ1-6	ASSRQGGGSPLH
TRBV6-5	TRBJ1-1	ASIRDRLAEAF
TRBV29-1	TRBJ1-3	SVVVRAISGNTIY
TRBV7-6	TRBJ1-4	ASAPQEATNEKLF
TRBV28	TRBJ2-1	ASSTITSGRSRVAF
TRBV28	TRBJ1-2	ASRKGAGNGYT
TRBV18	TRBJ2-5	ASSPGLAGVGETQY
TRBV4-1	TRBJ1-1	ASRDWGGVTEAF
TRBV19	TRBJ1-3	ASSIGGGNTIY
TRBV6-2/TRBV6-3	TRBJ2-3	ASSYLTDTQY
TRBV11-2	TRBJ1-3	ASSLWRGRSSGNTIY
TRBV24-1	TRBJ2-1	ATSGLAGGVDEQF
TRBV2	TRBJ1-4	ASLKEGATNEKLF
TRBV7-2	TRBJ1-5	ASSLGYRDPPQH
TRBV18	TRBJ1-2	ASSPLVSGTDGYT
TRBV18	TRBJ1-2	ASSPYDIYGYT
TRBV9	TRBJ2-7	ASSVGDSYEQY
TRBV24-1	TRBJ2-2	ATSDPRQHTGELF
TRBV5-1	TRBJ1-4	ASSPGTANEKLF
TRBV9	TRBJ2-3	ASTLLAAGDTQY
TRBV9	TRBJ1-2	ASSADYYGYT
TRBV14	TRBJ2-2	ASSPLRAQGPTGELF
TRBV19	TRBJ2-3	ASSIQIWDTQY
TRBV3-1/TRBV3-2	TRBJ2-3	ASSPSGYTDTQY
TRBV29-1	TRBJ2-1	SGAGLAGNEQF
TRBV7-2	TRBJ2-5	ASSLSIETQY
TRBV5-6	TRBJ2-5	ASSWRTSGRGGQETQY
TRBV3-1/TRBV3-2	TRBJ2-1	ASSQTGDSEQF
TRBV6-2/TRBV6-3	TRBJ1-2	ASSPQGNYGYT
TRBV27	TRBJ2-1	ASRTYWGRERRGRKNEQF
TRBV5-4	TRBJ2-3	ASSAGLVTDTQY
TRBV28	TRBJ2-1	ASSLGGGRSYNEQF
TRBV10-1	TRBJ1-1	ASSESQGRTEAF
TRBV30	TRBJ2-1	AWSLLAGRLDEQF
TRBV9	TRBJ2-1	ASSVLADNEQF
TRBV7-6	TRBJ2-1	ASSWTSGRNEQF
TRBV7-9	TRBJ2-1	AAGAGAYNEQF
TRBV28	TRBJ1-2	ASRRGQGFYGYT
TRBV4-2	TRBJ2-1	ASSQEPPGLAETARF
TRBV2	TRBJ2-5	ASSYQETQY
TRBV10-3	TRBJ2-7	AISEGLAGSYEQY
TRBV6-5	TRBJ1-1	ASSYTGGTEAF
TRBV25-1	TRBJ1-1	ASTPPPREGGMNTEAF
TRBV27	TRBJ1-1	ASSLSGTAEAF
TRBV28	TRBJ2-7	ASAPQGAGVSYEQY
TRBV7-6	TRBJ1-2	ASSLESSTYGYT
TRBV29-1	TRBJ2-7	SVEDSDRGYEQY
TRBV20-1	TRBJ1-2	SASDGVGYGYT
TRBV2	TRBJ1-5	ASSDSRGQSNQPQH
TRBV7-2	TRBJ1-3	ASSRGVVGGNTIY
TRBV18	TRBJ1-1	ASSSRDRGTTEAF